This T cell receptor (beta chain) originates from a study of CD8+CD57+ T cells in acquired aplastic anemia. Study in general: The DNA of sorted CD4+ and CD8+ cells averaged roughly 3 ug. General study results and limits: The study identified roughly 29 CD8+ CDR3 sequences shared by patients and controls. No significant patient-versus-control difference appeared in CD8+ Simpson's diversity.

Comment on this clonotype: Its antigen is still unknown.

This CDR3 comprises 15 residues. Germline CDR1 reads MGHDK; CDR2 reads SYGVNS. Trimming removed 6 bases from V and 0 bases from J, with 9 bases in between. TCR beta VDJ and CDR3 were profiled, and genomic DNA was the template. TCRdb called the reads again in MiXCR, with one record for every CDR3 protein. The sample records roughly 130,000 distinct CDR3 sequences, 48% being singletons. Sequenced material: sorted CD4+, CD8+, or CD8+CD57+ T cells (not recorded which) from PBMCs. The J gene is TRBJ2-6, the V gene TRBV25-1; possibly TRBD2 for D (5 bases). This clonotype originated in a human donor in good health, serving as a control. The DNA for the CDR3 is TGTGCCAGCAGCACCCGGGGCTCTGGGGCCAACGTCCTGACTTTC. Its protein is CASSTRGSGANVLTF. Filled out from reference TRBV25-1 and TRBJ2-6, the complete variable domain reads EADIYQTPRYLVIGTGKKITLECSQTMGHDKMYWYQQDPGMELHLIHYSYGVNSTEKGDLSSESTVSRIRTEHFPLTLESARPSHTSQYLCASSTRGSGANVLTFGAGSRLTVL.